This TCR beta chain derives from a study of cytomegalovirus exposure and HLA in healthy donors. Regarding the study as a whole: TCR beta sequences reportedly predicted the HLA-A and HLA-B alleles of most subjects accurately. The authors listed 150 to 200 TCR beta chains as cytomegalovirus-associated.

This clone was observed a few times. Antigen specificity is unknown. With 60 Vbeta and 13 Jbeta primers, the PCR was carried out. Measured with immunoSEQ multiplex PCR; TCRdb has only the in-frame clones, and not every one. This sample yields some 210,000 clones, of which approximately 80% are seen a single time; roughly 10% belongs to the top ten. V gave up 5 bases and J gave up 4 bases; unmatched junction bases: 11. The germline gives CDR1 SGHVS, CDR2 FNYEAQ. The length of the CDR3 is 15 residues. The receptor was derived from a woman in her forties or fifties in good health and CMV-seropositive. This rearrangement joins TRBV7-6 to TRBJ2-7; TRBD1 aligns across 7 bases. The sample consisted of PBMCs. The CDR3 protein is CASSTSTGSGYEQYF. In DNA form, the CDR3 reads TGTGCCAGCAGCACCTCGACAGGGTCAGGGTACGAGCAGTACTTC.